Listed below are T cell receptor beta chains from one sample, sequenced in a study of lymphopenia after photon versus proton radiotherapy. Repertoires were generated with immunoSEQ multiplex PCR, while TCRdb's copy carries only in-frame clones and drops some. The sample has about 40,000 clones, about 82% seen once. The specimen comprised peripheral blood, sampled from a patient treated with proton-based radiotherapy. Every receptor here comes from a woman in her seventies with pancreatic cancer. Some clones in this sample may be carry-over from other donors' samples. CDR3s include the opening cysteine and the closing phenylalanine or tryptophan. Fields, in order: clone size, V gene, J gene, CDR3 length, D gene, CDR3 DNA, CDR3 protein. The D gene is left open where the match is weak. Not every row has a clone size; where given, it reads once, few, many or a size class.

NA,TRBV6-6,TRBJ2-7,14,TRBD1,TGTGCCAGCAGTCGGGGACAGGGGGCTTACGAGCAGTACTTC,CASSRGQGAYEQYF
NA,TRBV28,TRBJ2-1,13,TRBD1,TGTGCCAGCAGTGGGACAGCGTACAATGAGCAGTTCTTC,CASSGTAYNEQFF
NA,TRBV5-1,TRBJ1-3,14,NA,TGCGCCAGCAGCCAGACGGGCTCTGGAAACACCATATATTTT,CASSQTGSGNTIYF
once,TRBV2,TRBJ2-2,15,TRBD1,TGTGCCAGCAGTTGGACAGGGGGCAATACCGGGGAGCTGTTTTTT,CASSWTGGNTGELFF
few,TRBV6-1,TRBJ1-2,13,NA,TGTGCCAGCGTTAACAGGCTGGAATACGGCTACACCTTC,CASVNRLEYGYTF
NA,TRBV6-7,TRBJ2-3,17,TRBD2,TGTGCCAGCAGTCGGACTAGCGGGCCCCCCCACACAGATACGCAGTATTTT,CASSRTSGPPHTDTQYF
NA,TRBV28,TRBJ2-1,15,TRBD2,TGTGCCAGCAGTTTGCCAGCGGGAGTTTACAATGAGCAGTTCTTC,CASSLPAGVYNEQFF
NA,TRBV11-3,TRBJ2-1,14,TRBD2,TGTGCCAGCAGCCCCTCTGGACTAGCGAATGAGCAGTTCTTC,CASSPSGLANEQFF
NA,TRBV11-2,TRBJ1-2,13,NA,TGTGCCAGCAGCTTTAGCCCGCAGGCGGGCTACACCTTC,CASSFSPQAGYTF
NA,TRBV7-8,TRBJ2-5,16,TRBD1,TGTGCCAGCAGCCCCCTCGAGGCAGGGGGCCGAAAGACCCAGTACTTC,CASSPLEAGGRKTQYF
NA,TRBV12-5,TRBJ2-3,14,NA,TGTGCTAGTGGGGGAGAGGGGGGAGCAGATACGCAGTATTTT,CASGGEGGADTQYF
NA,TRBV6-5,TRBJ2-6,15,NA,TGTGCCAGCAGTCGGGCTGCCTCTGGGGCCAACGTCCTGACTTTC,CASSRAASGANVLTF
once,TRBV29-1,TRBJ2-6,16,NA,TGCAGCGTTGCTCGCGAATGGCTGAGTGGGGCCAACGTCCTGACTTTC,CSVAREWLSGANVLTF
NA,TRBV5-6,TRBJ2-2,14,TRBD1,TGTGCCAGCAGCAGTAACAGGGGGTCCGGGGAGCTGTTTTTT,CASSSNRGSGELFF
NA,TRBV9,TRBJ2-1,19,TRBD2,TGTGCCAGCAGCGCCTCCACATGGGGGGGGCTAGCGGGAGTGGATGAGCAGTTCTTC,CASSASTWGGLAGVDEQFF
NA,TRBV7-9,TRBJ2-6,18,TRBD1,TGTGCCAGCAGCGCCACAGAGGGGGCTTTTTCTGGGGCCAACGTCCTGACTTTC,CASSATEGAFSGANVLTF
NA,TRBV6-5,TRBJ1-2,14,TRBD1,TGTGCCAGCAGTTTGTCCAGGGGGAACTATGGCTACACCTTC,CASSLSRGNYGYTF
NA,TRBV6-5,TRBJ1-1,12,TRBD1,TGTGCCAGCAGCCGGGACAGGGGTTTAGCTTTCTTT,CASSRDRGLAFF
NA,TRBV5-1,TRBJ2-3,16,TRBD2,TGCGCCAGCAGCTTGGCACTAGCGGAGAGCACAGATACGCAGTATTTT,CASSLALAESTDTQYF
once,TRBV4-1,TRBJ2-5,17,TRBD2,TGCGCCAGCAGCCAAGGGAATAGCGGGAGTGGTCAAGAGACCCAGTACTTC,CASSQGNSGSGQETQYF
NA,TRBV27,TRBJ1-2,15,NA,TGTGCCAGCAGTTCCAGGACTGCCGGGGGCTATGGCTACACCTTC,CASSSRTAGGYGYTF
NA,TRBV27,TRBJ1-5,16,NA,TGTGCCAGCAGTTCCAGTATATCCGGTAGCAATCAGCCCCAGCATTTT,CASSSSISGSNQPQHF
NA,TRBV28,TRBJ2-1,16,TRBD1,TGTGCCAGCAGTCCCGGGGACAGGGGGACCTACAATGAGCAGTTCTTC,CASSPGDRGTYNEQFF
once,TRBV13,TRBJ1-1,14,NA,TGTGCCAGCAGCGAGGGACCGTTGAACACTGAAGCTTTCTTT,CASSEGPLNTEAFF
NA,TRBV2,TRBJ1-2,14,TRBD1,TGTGCCAGCAGGGGGACAGGGAGTAGCGGTGGCTACACCTTC,CASRGTGSSGGYTF
NA,TRBV5-4,TRBJ1-3,14,NA,TGTGCCAGCAGCCCGGACAAATCTGGAAACACCATATATTTT,CASSPDKSGNTIYF
NA,TRBV5-5,TRBJ1-2,14,NA,TGTGCCAGCAGCTTGGGGGAGGGAGTAAGGGGCTACACCTTC,CASSLGEGVRGYTF
few,TRBV6-5,TRBJ1-5,14,TRBD1,TGTGCCAGCAGAGGACAGGGCAGCAATCAGCCCCAGCATTTT,CASRGQGSNQPQHF
NA,TRBV5-6,TRBJ2-7,14,NA,TGTGCCAGCAGTCCGGGACGGAGTACCTACGAGCAGTACTTC,CASSPGRSTYEQYF
NA,TRBV18,TRBJ2-6,18,NA,TGTGCCAGCTCACCAACGGGACTTTCGAGCTCTGGGGCCAACGTCCTGACTTTC,CASSPTGLSSSGANVLTF
NA,TRBV6-6,TRBJ1-4,14,NA,TGTGCCAGCAGTTACGGGGGATCTAATGAAAAACTGTTTTTT,CASSYGGSNEKLFF
NA,TRBV7-2,TRBJ2-1,15,TRBD2,TGTGCCAGCAGCTGGAGGACTAGCAATGGAGATGAGCAGTTCTTC,CASSWRTSNGDEQFF
NA,TRBV5-1,TRBJ2-5,14,TRBD2,TGCGCCAGCAGCTTAACGACTAGCACAGAGACCCAGTACTTC,CASSLTTSTETQYF
NA,TRBV6-5,TRBJ1-1,15,NA,TGTGCCAGCAGTTACTCGCGGGGGCAGAACACTGAAGCTTTCTTT,CASSYSRGQNTEAFF
few,TRBV10-1,TRBJ2-7,12,NA,TGCGCCAGCAGTGACAGGGGCTACGAGCAGTACTTC,CASSDRGYEQYF
NA,TRBV29-1,TRBJ2-3,15,NA,TGCAGCGTTGTGTCCGGGGGGCGCGGGACAGATACGCAGTATTTT,CSVVSGGRGTDTQYF
NA,TRBV11-3,TRBJ2-1,12,NA,TGTGCCAGCAGCTCCCTCGAAGGTGAGCAGTTCTTC,CASSSLEGEQFF
NA,TRBV5-6,TRBJ1-2,14,NA,TGTGCCAGCAGCTTGGGCCGGCTGAACTATGGCTACACCTTC,CASSLGRLNYGYTF
few,TRBV27,TRBJ2-7,15,NA,TGTGCCAGCAGTTTATCGAGCCTCAACTCCTACGAGCAGTACTTC,CASSLSSLNSYEQYF
NA,TRBV6-1,TRBJ1-1,14,NA,TGTGCCAGCAGTGAAGTTATGGCAGGGGCTGAAGCTTTCTTT,CASSEVMAGAEAFF
NA,TRBV4-1,TRBJ1-2,16,TRBD1,TGCGCCAGCAGCCCCCGTGGGGAGACAGGGAAGGATCGCTACACCTTC,CASSPRGETGKDRYTF
NA,TRBV7-2,TRBJ2-1,16,TRBD1,TGTGCCAGCAGCCAGCCGGGACAGGGGGCTCGGAATGAGCAGTTCTTC,CASSQPGQGARNEQFF